This record concerns one T cell receptor (beta chain) sequence. This entry belongs to a study of blood T cell repertoires in COVID-19. Overall study: Collection of acute and convalescent COVID-19 samples took place in the United States, Italy and Spain.

Germline CDR1 LGHDT, CDR2 YNNKEL (reference sequence). V lost 2 bases and J 8 bases, leaving 18 bases between the germline ends. The CDR3 totals 16 residues. Per the authors' pipeline: Estimates of nucleated cell counts were drawn from the amplification of reference gene primers. Generated by immunoSEQ multiplex PCR, the TCRdb table keeps only in-frame clones and is missing some. V and J calls and clone size are those listed in that table; D and trimming were worked out from the DNA. Among some 220,000 clones, about four fifths were seen once, and the ten largest hold about 4%. This sequence was found in a man aged 45-65 years with acute or convalescent COVID-19. The chain combines TRBV3-1 (or the pseudogene TRBV3-2) with TRBJ1-4, with D perhaps TRBD1 (5 bases). The source material was peripheral blood. The CDR3 protein is CASSQPVGGLREKLFF. CDR3 coding DNA: TGTGCCAGCAGCCAACCGGTGGGGGGGTTGAGGGAAAAACTGTTTTTT.